The present TCR beta chain was sequenced within a study of PD-1 blockade in classical Hodgkin lymphoma. Study observations and caveats: Healthy donors reportedly exceeded newly diagnosed patients in baseline TCR diversity. In CD4+ cells, TCR diversity went up significantly by C4D1, but in CD8+ cells it did not. Exclusion applied to patients who initiated nivolumab less than 1 year following ASCT.

Brentuximab vedotin exposure varied among the patients, all of whom had relapsed after autologous stem cell transplantation. Germline V lookup: CDR1 MGHRA, CDR2 YSYEKL. V was trimmed by 2 bases and J by 4 bases, leaving 6 bases between them. This CDR3 is built from 13 residues. Generated by immunoSEQ multiplex PCR, the TCRdb table keeps only in-frame clones and is missing some. The sample has tens of thousands of clones, 89% seen once. A remark on this clone: Its antigen is not known.

The source was peripheral blood mononuclear cells (PBMCs), collected before the second cycle of nivolumab. The chain joins TRBV4-1 to TRBJ2-1, with D unresolved. The receptor comes from a human donor with classical Hodgkin lymphoma. Here the CDR3 DNA reads TGCGCCAGCAGCCAAAATCTATACAATGAGCAGTTCTTC. Its translation is CASSQNLYNEQFF.